The 10 T cell receptor beta chains below come from one sample, sequenced in a study of T cell responses to AZD1222 COVID-19 vaccine. The assay was immunoSEQ multiplex PCR, and TCRdb's table has in-frame clones only and misses some. The sample yields 180,000 or so clones, almost 90% seen once. The specimen was peripheral blood, collected on day 0 of AZD1222 vaccination. The receptor set was obtained from an adult in good health.

V usage is TRBV19 and J usage is TRBJ1-5, with 11 bases identical to TRBD1. The V and J ends lost 7 bases and 2 bases, in that order; junction bases with no gene match: 7. The CDR3 consists of 16 residues. CDR1 LNHDA and CDR2 SQIVND come from the germline V gene (reference sequence). The CDR3 loop is CASNGQGAMGNQPQHF. CDR3 DNA sequence: TGTGCCAGTAATGGACAGGGGGCAATGGGCAATCAGCCCCAGCATTTT.

V usage is TRBV5-6 and J usage is TRBJ2-5; no reliable D call. Germline-derived CDR1 and CDR2 are SGHDT and YYEEEE. V lost 7 bases and J lost 7, with 23 bases in between. CDR3 size: 15 residues. The CDR3 sequence is CASSIMDLLKGTQYF. The CDR3, as DNA: TGTGCCAGCTCGATCATGGACCTCCTAAAGGGGACCCAGTACTTC. Using reference TRBV5-6 and TRBJ2-5 for the parts outside the CDR3, the full variable domain is DAGVTQSPTHLIKTRGQQVTLRCSPKSGHDTVSWYQQALGQGPQFIFQYYEEEERQRGNFPDRFSGHQFPNYSSELNVNALLLGDSALYLCASSIMDLLKGTQYFGPGTRLLVL.

The chain is built from TRBV7-3 and TRBJ2-1; maybe TRBD1 (6 bases). The V end was cut by 5 bases, the J end by 8 bases, with 19 bases between. Germline V gene lookup returns CDR1 SGHTA and CDR2 FQGTGA. This CDR3 has 15 residues. The DNA of the CDR3 is TGTGCCAGCAGCCCATCCCGAGGGGCAGGGGATGAGCAGTTCTTC. Translation: CASSPSRGAGDEQFF.

The V and J genes are TRBV6-6 and TRBJ1-6; D is ambiguous. The CDR3 consists of 18 residues. The V and J ends lost 5 bases and 7 bases respectively, with 24 bases between them. In germline, CDR1 is MNHNY, CDR2 SVGAGI (reference sequence). The CDR3 is CASSPFLMARAPNSPLHF. CDR3 in DNA: TGTGCCAGCAGTCCCTTTTTGATGGCCCGCGCCCCGAATTCACCCCTCCACTTT.

The CDR3 DNA reads TGTGCCAGCAGTCCTAGCGGGGGACGCACAGATACGCAGTATTTT. It codes for CASSPSGGRTDTQYF. The V gene is TRBV28, the J gene TRBJ2-3; 10 nucleotides agree with TRBD2. The CDR3 covers 15 residues. Germline values: CDR1 MDHEN, CDR2 SYDVKM. V was pared by 5 bases and J by 1 base, with 3 bases of the junction left unmatched.

This chain links TRBV2 with TRBJ1-6, with 8 bases fitting TRBD1. The CDR3 loop spans 15 amino acids. With 2 bases clipped from V and 9 bases from J, the junction kept 6 bases outside the gene matches. The germline CDR1 and CDR2 sequences are SNHLY and FYNNEI. The CDR3 spells CASSENPQGASPLHF. The CDR3 DNA sequence: TGTGCCAGCAGTGAAAACCCGCAGGGGGCTTCACCCCTCCACTTT.

This clone was detected only a few times. The chain has TRBV11-1 and TRBJ2-7; 7 positions match TRBD1. Germline trimming cut 5 bases from V and 1 base from J; bases unmatched to any gene: 5. The V gene's germline CDR1 is SGHAT and CDR2 FQDESV (reference sequence). The CDR3 consists of 14 residues. The CDR3 here is CASSPLTGSYEQYF. The DNA of the CDR3 is TGTGCCAGCAGCCCGCTGACAGGGTCCTACGAGCAGTACTTC. The whole variable domain, filled in from reference TRBV11-1 and TRBJ2-7, reads EAEVAQSPRYKITEKSQAVAFWCDPISGHATLYWYRQILGQGPELLVQFQDESVVDDSQLPKDRFSAERLKGVDSTLKIQPAELGDSAMYLCASSPLTGSYEQYFGPGTRLTVT.

The count of this clone is one. J is TRBJ2-1 and V is TRBV6-5, with 11 bases that match TRBD2. The CDR3 sequence is 15 residues long. V was pared by 5 bases and J by 4 bases, with 4 bases of the junction left unmatched. Germline CDR1 reads MNHEY; CDR2 reads SVGAGI. CDR3 amino acids: CASSPLAGGYNEQFF. The CDR3 nucleotides are TGTGCCAGCAGTCCGCTAGCGGGGGGATACAATGAGCAGTTCTTC.

The chain's CDR3 is CASRPRTENTEAFF. As DNA, the CDR3 is TGTGCCAGCAGGCCCAGGACAGAGAACACTGAAGCTTTCTTT. V usage is TRBV6-5 and J usage is TRBJ1-1, with D perhaps matching TRBD1 (6 bases). Germline V gene lookup returns CDR1 MNHEY and CDR2 SVGAGI. CDR3 length equals 14 residues. The V end lost 6 bases, the J end lost 1 base, and 12 bases lay between the germline ends.

V and J are TRBV7-2 and TRBJ1-1; D is undetermined. The length of the CDR3 is 13 residues. Germline V gives CDR1 SGHTA, CDR2 FQGNSA. With 1 base removed from V and 8 bases from J, the gap between germline ends came to 11 bases. CDR3 in DNA: TGTGCCAGCAGCTTAGTGAGCCGCACCGAAGCTTTCTTT. Protein: CASSLVSRTEAFF.